The subject of this entry is one T cell receptor (beta chain). Its antigen is unidentified. The sample is drawn from a study of vaccination effects on CD4 cells after COVID-19. Overall study results and limits: Healthy vaccinees showed cross-reactivity with common cold coronaviruses in only 1 of 255 vaccine-induced clones.

The table came from immunoSEQ multiplex PCR; TCRdb's copy has only in-frame clones and leaves some out. The sample lists some 60,000 clones, more than 70% occurring once. Prior to sequencing, the ViraFEST assay stimulated PBMC with viral peptide pools, which expanded the antigen-specific CD4+ T cells. Upon completion of around 9 days in culture, CD4+ T cells were isolated. Nucleocapsid antibody tests were negative, and the vaccine recipients had no prior SARS-CoV-2 infection. Half the medium was replaced with IL-2 medium on days 3 and 7. The material sequenced was CD4+ T cells from PBMCs cultured with HCoV-NL63 spike peptides, taken before COVID-19 vaccination. The sequence was collected from a human donor who received a COVID-19 vaccine.

The CDR3: CASSPKGQGAYEQYV. The DNA of the CDR3 is TGTGCCAGCAGCCCGAAAGGACAGGGGGCTTACGAGCAGTACGTC. This chain joins TRBV3-1 (or the pseudogene TRBV3-2) and TRBJ2-7, with 11 positions matching TRBD1. This CDR3 is built from 15 residues. The germline V gene has CDR1 LGHDT and CDR2 YNNKEL (reference sequence). V gave up 4 bases and J gave up 4 bases; unmatched junction bases: 6.